This T cell receptor beta chain was recovered during a study of long-term antiretroviral therapy in people with HIV. Study-wide context: The earliest samples predate the 2015 immediate-ART recommendation by about a decade. Whole-study findings and limits: Diversity measured after ART increased yet remained under transplant donor controls. Whichever time point was examined, clones expanded before ART dominated the repertoire. ART adherence was not documented, and neither viral resistance nor therapy changes had any data.

With survey level as its setting, the immunoSEQ assay was v3.0. TCRdb's table, derived via immunoSEQ multiplex PCR, lists solely in-frame clones and lacks some. This table has about 32,000 clones, approximately 85% appearing once. This clone was observed a few times. Its cognate antigen is unknown. The TCR originated in a man aged 18 to 30 with HIV. The sample was unsorted PBMCs, taken 2.2 years after starting antiretroviral therapy.

The CDR3 nucleotides are TGTGCCAGCAGCCAACCCCACAATCAGCCCCAGCATTTT. Its translation: CASSQPHNQPQHF. The chain uses TRBV4-2 and TRBJ1-5; no clear D. CDR1 and CDR2 (germline): LGHNA, YNFKEQ. This CDR3 is built from 13 residues. Trimming took 2 bases from V and 3 from J, leaving 5 bases between them.